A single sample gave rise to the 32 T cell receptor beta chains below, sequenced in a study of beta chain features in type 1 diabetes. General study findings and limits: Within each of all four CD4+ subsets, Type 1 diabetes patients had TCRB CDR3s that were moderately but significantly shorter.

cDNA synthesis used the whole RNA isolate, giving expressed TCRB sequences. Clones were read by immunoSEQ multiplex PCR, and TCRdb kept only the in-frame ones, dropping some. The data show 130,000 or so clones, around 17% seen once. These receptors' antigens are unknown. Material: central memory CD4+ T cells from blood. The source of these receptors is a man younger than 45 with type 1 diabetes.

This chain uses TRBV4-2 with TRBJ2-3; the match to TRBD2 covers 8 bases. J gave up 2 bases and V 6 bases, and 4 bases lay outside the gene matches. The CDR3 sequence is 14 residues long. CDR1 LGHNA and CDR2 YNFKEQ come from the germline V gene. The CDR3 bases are TGTGCCAGCAGAGCGGGGGCCCTCACAGATACGCAGTATTTT. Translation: CASRAGALTDTQYF.

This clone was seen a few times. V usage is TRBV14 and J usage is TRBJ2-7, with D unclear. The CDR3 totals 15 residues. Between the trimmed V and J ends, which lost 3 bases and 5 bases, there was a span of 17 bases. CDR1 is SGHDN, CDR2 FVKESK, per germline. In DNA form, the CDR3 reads TGTGCCAGCAGCCACTACAGAATTCACCTCGACGAGCAGTACTTC. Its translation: CASSHYRIHLDEQYF.

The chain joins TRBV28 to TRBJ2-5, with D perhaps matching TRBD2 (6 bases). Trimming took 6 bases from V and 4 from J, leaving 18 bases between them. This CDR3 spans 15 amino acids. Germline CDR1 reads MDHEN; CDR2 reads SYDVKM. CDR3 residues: CASSLPGTAGETQYF. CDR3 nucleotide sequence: TGTGCCAGCAGCTTACCAGGGACTGCCGGAGAGACCCAGTACTTC.

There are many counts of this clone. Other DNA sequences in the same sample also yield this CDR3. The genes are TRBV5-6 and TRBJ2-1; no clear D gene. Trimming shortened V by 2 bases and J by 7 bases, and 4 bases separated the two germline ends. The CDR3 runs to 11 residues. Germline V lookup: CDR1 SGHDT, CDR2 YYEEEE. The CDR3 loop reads CASSLTNEQFF. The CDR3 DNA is TGTGCCAGCAGCTTAACGAATGAGCAGTTCTTC.

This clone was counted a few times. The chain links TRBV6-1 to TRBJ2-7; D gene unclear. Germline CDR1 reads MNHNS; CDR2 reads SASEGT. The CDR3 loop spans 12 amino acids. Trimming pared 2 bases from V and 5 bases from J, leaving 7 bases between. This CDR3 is CASSESGDEQYF. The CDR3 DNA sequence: TGTGCCAGCAGTGAATCCGGCGACGAGCAGTACTTC.

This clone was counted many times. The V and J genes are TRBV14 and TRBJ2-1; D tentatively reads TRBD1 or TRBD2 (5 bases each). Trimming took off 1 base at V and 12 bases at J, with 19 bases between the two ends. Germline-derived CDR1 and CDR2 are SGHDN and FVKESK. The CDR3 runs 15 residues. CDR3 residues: CASSQGPGDVGTQFF. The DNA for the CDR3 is TGTGCCAGCAGCCAAGGTCCCGGGGACGTCGGAACGCAGTTCTTC. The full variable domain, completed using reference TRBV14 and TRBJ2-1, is EAGVTQFPSHSVIEKGQTVTLRCDPISGHDNLYWYRRVMGKEIKFLLHFVKESKQDESGMPNNRFLAERTGGTYSTLKVQPAELEDSGVYFCASSQGPGDVGTQFFGPGTRLTVL.

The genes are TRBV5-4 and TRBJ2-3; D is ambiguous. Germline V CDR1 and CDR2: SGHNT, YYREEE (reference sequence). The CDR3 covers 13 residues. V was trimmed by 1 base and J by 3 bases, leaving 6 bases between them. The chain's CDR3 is CASSLRSTDTQYF. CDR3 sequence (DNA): TGTGCCAGCAGCTTGAGGTCAACAGATACGCAGTATTTT.

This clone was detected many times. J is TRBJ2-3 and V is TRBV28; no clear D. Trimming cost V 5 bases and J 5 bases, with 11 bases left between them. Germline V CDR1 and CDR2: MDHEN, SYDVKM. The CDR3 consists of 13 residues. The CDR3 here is CASSEGTLDTQYF. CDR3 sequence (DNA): TGTGCCAGCAGTGAAGGAACCCTAGATACGCAGTATTTT.

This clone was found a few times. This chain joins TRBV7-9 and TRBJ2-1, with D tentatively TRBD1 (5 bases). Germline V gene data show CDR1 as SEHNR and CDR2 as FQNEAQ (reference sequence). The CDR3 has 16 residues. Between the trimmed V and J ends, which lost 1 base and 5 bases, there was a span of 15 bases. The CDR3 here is CASSLVVQGGDNEQFF. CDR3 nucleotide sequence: TGTGCCAGCAGCTTAGTAGTGCAGGGTGGAGACAATGAGCAGTTCTTC.

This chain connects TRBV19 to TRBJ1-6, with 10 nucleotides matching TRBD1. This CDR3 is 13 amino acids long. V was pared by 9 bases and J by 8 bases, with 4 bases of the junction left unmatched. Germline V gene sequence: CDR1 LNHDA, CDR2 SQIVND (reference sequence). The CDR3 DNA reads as TGTGCCAGCTCGACAGGGGGCGATTCACCCCTCCACTTT. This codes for CASSTGGDSPLHF. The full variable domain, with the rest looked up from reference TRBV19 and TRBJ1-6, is DGGITQSPKYLFRKEGQNVTLSCEQNLNHDAMYWYRQDPGQGLRLIYYSQIVNDFQKGDIAEGYSVSREKKESFPLTVTSAQKNPTAFYLCASSTGGDSPLHFGNGTRLTVT.

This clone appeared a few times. This chain's CDR3 is CASSAGLAGNEQFF. The CDR3 coding sequence is TGTGCCAGCAGTGCGGGACTAGCTGGCAATGAGCAGTTCTTC. The rearrangement joins TRBV6-4 to TRBJ2-1, with 9 bases matching TRBD2. After removal of 4 bases from V and 6 bases from J, the junction contained 4 bases not matched to a gene. This CDR3 comprises 14 residues. Germline V gene data show CDR1 as MRHNA and CDR2 as SNTAGT.

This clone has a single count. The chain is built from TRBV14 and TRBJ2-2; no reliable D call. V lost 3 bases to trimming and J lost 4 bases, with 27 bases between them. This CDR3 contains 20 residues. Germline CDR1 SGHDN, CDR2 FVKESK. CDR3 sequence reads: CASSQVSYKPASPLTGELFF. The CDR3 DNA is TGTGCCAGCAGCCAGGTTTCTTACAAACCCGCATCTCCACTCACCGGGGAGCTGTTTTTT. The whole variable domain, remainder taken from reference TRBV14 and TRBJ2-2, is EAGVTQFPSHSVIEKGQTVTLRCDPISGHDNLYWYRRVMGKEIKFLLHFVKESKQDESGMPNNRFLAERTGGTYSTLKVQPAELEDSGVYFCASSQVSYKPASPLTGELFFGEGSRLTVL.

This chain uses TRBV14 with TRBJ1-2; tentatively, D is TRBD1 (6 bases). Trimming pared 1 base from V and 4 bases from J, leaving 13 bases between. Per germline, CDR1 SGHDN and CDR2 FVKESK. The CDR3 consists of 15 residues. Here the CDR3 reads CASSQVTDSFYGYTF. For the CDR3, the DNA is TGTGCCAGCAGCCAAGTGACGGACAGCTTCTATGGCTACACCTTC.

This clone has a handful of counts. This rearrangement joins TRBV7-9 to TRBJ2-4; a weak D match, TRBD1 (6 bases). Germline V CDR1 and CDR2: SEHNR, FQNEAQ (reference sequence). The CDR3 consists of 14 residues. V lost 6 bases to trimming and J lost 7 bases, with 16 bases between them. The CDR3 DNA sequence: TGTGCCAGCAGGGAATCTACAGGGATGAACATTCAGTACTTC. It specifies CASRESTGMNIQYF.

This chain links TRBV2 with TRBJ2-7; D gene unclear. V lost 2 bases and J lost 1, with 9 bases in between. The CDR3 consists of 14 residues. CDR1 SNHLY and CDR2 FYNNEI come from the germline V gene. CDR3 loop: CASSETQISYEQYF. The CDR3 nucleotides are TGTGCCAGCAGTGAAACCCAGATTTCCTACGAGCAGTACTTC. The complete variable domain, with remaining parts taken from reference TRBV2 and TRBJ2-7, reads EPEVTQTPSHQVTQMGQEVILRCVPISNHLYFYWYRQILGQKVEFLVSFYNNEISEKSEIFDDQFSVERPDGSNFTLKIRSTKLEDSAMYFCASSETQISYEQYFGPGTRLTVT.

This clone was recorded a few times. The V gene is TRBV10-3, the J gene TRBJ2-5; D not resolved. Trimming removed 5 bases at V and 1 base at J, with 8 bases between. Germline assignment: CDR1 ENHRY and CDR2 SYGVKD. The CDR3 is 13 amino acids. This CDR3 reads CAISLLVQETQYF. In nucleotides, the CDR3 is TGTGCCATCAGTCTGCTAGTCCAAGAGACCCAGTACTTC.

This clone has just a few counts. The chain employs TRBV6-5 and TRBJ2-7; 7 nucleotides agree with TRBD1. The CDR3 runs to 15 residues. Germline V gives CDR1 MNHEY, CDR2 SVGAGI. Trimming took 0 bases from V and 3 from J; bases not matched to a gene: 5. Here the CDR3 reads CASSYSIRDSYEQYF. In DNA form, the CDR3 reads TGTGCCAGCAGTTACTCGATCCGGGACAGCTACGAGCAGTACTTC.

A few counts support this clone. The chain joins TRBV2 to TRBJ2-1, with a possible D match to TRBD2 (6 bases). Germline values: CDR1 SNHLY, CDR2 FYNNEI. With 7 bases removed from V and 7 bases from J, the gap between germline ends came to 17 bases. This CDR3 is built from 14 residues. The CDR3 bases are TGTGCCAGCACGGAAGCTAGCGTGAGGAATGAGCAGTTCTTC. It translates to CASTEASVRNEQFF.

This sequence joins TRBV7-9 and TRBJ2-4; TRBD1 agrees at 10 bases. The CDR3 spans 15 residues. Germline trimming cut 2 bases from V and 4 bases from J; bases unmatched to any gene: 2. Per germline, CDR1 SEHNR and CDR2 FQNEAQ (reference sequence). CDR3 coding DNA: TGTGCCAGCAGCTTATGGACAGGGGGAAAAAACATTCAGTACTTC. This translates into CASSLWTGGKNIQYF.

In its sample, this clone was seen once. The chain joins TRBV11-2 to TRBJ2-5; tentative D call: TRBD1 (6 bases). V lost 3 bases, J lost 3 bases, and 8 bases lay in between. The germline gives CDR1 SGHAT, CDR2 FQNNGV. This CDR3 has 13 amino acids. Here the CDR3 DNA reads TGTGCCAGCAGCTTGGGACACGAAGAGACCCAGTACTTC. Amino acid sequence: CASSLGHEETQYF.

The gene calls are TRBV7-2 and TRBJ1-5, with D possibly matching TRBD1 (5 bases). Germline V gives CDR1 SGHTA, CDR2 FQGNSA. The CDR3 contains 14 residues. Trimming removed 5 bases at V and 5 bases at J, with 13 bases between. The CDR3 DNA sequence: TGTGCCAGCAGCCTGGGGCCAAGTTATCAGCCCCAGCATTTT. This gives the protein CASSLGPSYQPQHF.

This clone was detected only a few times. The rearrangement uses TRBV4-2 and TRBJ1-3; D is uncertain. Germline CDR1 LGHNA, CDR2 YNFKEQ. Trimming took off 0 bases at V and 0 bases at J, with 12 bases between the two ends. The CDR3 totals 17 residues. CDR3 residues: CASSQDWEGPSGNTIYF. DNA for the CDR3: TGTGCCAGCAGCCAAGATTGGGAGGGCCCCTCTGGAAACACCATATATTTT.

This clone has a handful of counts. The CDR3 protein is CASSMADYGYTF. The CDR3 region has the DNA TGTGCCAGTAGTATGGCAGACTATGGCTACACCTTC. The chain links TRBV19 to TRBJ1-2, with no clear D. Germline values: CDR1 LNHDA, CDR2 SQIVND (reference sequence). Trimming left V 3 bases short and J 3 bases short, with 5 bases between. The CDR3 consists of 12 residues.

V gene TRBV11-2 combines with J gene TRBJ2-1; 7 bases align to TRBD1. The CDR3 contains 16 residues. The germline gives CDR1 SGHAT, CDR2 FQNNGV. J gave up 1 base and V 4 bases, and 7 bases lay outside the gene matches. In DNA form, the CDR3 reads TGTGCCAGCAGCTCCCAACAGGGGTATTCCTACAATGAGCAGTTCTTC. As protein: CASSSQQGYSYNEQFF.

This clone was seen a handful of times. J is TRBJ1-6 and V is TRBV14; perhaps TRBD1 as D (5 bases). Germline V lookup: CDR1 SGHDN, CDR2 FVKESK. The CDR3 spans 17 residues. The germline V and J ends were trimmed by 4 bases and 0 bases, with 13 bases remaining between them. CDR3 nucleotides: TGTGCCAGCAGCCCCCGCGGGGCGAGCTCCTATAATTCACCCCTCCACTTT. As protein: CASSPRGASSYNSPLHF.

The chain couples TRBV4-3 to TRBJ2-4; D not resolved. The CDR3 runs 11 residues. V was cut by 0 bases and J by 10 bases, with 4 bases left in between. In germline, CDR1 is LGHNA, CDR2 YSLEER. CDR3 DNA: TGCGCCAGCAGCCAAGACCGTATTCAGTACTTC. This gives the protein CASSQDRIQYF.

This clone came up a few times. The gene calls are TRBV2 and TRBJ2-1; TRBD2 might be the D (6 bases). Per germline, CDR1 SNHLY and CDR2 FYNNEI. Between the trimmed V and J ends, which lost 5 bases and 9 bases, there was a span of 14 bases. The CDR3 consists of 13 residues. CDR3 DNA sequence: TGTGCCAGCAGTTTGACTAGATCGGCTGAGCAGTTCTTC. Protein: CASSLTRSAEQFF.

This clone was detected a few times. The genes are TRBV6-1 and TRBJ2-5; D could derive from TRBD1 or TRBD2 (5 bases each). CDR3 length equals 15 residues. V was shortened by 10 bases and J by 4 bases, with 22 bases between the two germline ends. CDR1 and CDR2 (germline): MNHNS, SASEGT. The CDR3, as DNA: TGTGCCACCTTTTCCAGGGACCTGGGAGCAGAGACCCAGTACTTC. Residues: CATFSRDLGAETQYF.

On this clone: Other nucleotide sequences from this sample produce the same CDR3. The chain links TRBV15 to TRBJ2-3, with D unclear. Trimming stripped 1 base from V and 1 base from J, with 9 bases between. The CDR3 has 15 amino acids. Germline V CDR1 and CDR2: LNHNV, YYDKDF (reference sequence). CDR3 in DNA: TGTGCCACCAGCAGAGTTGATCGTGGCACAGATACGCAGTATTTT. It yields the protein CATSRVDRGTDTQYF.

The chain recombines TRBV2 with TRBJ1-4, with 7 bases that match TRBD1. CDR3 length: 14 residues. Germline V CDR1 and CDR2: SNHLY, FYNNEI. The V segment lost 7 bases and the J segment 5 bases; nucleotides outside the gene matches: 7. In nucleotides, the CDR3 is TGTGCCAGCAATCGGGGACAGACGAATGAAAAACTGTTTTTT. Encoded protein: CASNRGQTNEKLFF.

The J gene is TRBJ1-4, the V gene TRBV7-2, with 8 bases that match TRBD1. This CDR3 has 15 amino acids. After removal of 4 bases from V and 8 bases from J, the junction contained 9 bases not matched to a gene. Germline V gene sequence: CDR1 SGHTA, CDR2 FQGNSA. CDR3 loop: CASSYRTGTNEKLFF. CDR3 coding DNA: TGTGCCAGCAGCTATAGGACAGGGACAAACGAAAAACTGTTTTTT.

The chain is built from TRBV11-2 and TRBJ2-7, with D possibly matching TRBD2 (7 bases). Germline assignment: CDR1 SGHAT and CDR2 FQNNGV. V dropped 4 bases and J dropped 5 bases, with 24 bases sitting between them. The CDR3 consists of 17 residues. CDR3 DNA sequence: TGTGCCAGCAGCTCATCCCTACGGGGGGCCTCGTCAGACGAGCAGTACTTC. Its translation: CASSSSLRGASSDEQYF.